This TCR beta chain derives from a study of blood T cell repertoires in COVID-19 (dated by TCRdb to 2019 to 2021). In terms of the full investigation: Collaborator samples came from the United States, Italy and Spain and covered acute and convalescent phases of COVID-19. The material from the prospective study consisted of cDNA or gDNA derived from T cells, B-cell-depleted T cells, or PBMCs. HLA class I and class II types, where available, came from metadata supplied by the sample provider rather than from assay-based typing. Samples were obtained from the ongoing ImmuneRACE study (first 160 participants) and from 1,000 to 1,500 subjects provided by 6 global collaborators. Deeply sampled blood TCRbeta repertoires from subjects exposed to, actively infected with, or recovered from COVID-19 were included in the dataset. The repertoires were made available in a free public database intended to serve as a resource for research on the immune response to SARS-CoV-2. Sample metadata almost always included a de-identified subject ID, COVID-19 status, age in years and sex. The paper's findings and limits, for the study overall: How much clinical and demographic metadata was included differed by source and by participant, and the metadata was provided uncurated.

In the germline V gene (reference sequence), CDR1 corresponds to LNHDA and CDR2 to SQIVND. Measured from the cysteine to the phenylalanine, the CDR3 is 17 residues long. Only CDR3 DNA is held: 51 bases, read in frame from base 1. V is shortened by 10 bases, J by 7 bases, and the region joining them spans 29 bases. TCRbeta CDR3 regions were amplified from genomic DNA using the immunoSEQ Assay, a bias-controlled multiplex PCR. The authors' pipeline ran thus. Nucleated cell counts per sample were estimated from amplification of reference gene primers within the assay. To quantify the absolute abundance of each unique TCRbeta CDR3 rearrangement, sequence reads were collapsed and filtered. For each sample, productive Simpson clonality was calculated by taking the square root of Simpson's diversity index across productive rearrangements. Entries here come from immuneACCESS through TCRdb and include only in-frame sequences with V and J called. Some clones fail to appear in such tables; in the studies checked, an unresolved V gene covers under half of the shortfall, and the cause of the remainder is unknown. The V and J calls and the clone size are those of that table, but D and trimming were determined from the DNA. This sample is represented by around 200,000 clones; around 85% of them were singletons. Of the sample, roughly 3% is held by the ten largest clones.

Enrolling through a virtual design, the prospective study's participants ranged in age from roughly 18 to 90 years and lived across roughly 24 United States geographic areas. In the prospective study, cohorts were assigned on the basis of participant-reported clinical history obtained from a screening survey and a study questionnaire. Recovered participants in ImmuneRACE Cohort 3 were defined by two consecutive negative NP/OP PCR tests, clearance by a healthcare professional, or resolution of symptoms. Mobile phlebotomists in the prospective study collected whole blood, serum and a nasopharyngeal or oropharyngeal swab from every participant. Participants in the prospective study had the option to provide additional blood draws and questionnaires over a 2-month period. Before DNA extraction, blood samples from the prospective study were shipped at room temperature or frozen. Turning to this clone: The specificity of this receptor is unknown. Per-base quality was not reported, and no clone a single base away is much larger than it.

Sequencing input: PBMCs or T cells enriched from blood (not recorded which). This receptor was obtained from a woman in her twenties or thirties who had recovered from COVID-19. The V gene is TRBV19 and the J gene is TRBJ2-1, and perhaps TRBD1 as D gene, on 6 matching bases. The CDR3 has the sequence CATMGDMDPPMENEQFF. The DNA sequence is as follows: TGTGCCACCATGGGGGACATGGACCCCCCTATGGAAAATGAGCAGTTCTTC.